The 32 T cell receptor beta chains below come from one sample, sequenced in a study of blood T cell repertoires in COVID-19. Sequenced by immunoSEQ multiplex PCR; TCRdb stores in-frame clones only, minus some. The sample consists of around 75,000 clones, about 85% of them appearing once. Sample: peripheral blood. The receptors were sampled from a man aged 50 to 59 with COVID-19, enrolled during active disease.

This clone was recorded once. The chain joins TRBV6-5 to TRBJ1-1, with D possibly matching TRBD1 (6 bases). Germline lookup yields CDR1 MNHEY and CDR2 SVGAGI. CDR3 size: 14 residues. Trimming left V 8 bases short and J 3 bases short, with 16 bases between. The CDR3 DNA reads TGTGCCAGCCGGACCGGGGGGCCCTACACTGAAGCTTTCTTT. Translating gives CASRTGGPYTEAFF.

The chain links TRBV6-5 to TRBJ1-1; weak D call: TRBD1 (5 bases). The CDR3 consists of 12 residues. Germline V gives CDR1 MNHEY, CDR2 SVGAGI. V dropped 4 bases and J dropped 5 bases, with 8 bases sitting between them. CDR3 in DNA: TGTGCCAGCAGTTCGGGGGTTACTGAAGCTTTCTTT. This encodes CASSSGVTEAFF.

This CDR3 reads CASSLRGRWREGLTDTQYF. The CDR3 DNA follows: TGTGCCAGCAGCCTCAGGGGGCGCTGGCGGGAGGGTCTTACAGATACGCAGTATTTT. The chain carries TRBV7-9 and TRBJ2-3, with a possible D match to TRBD2 (9 bases). Trimming left V 5 bases short and J 3 bases short, with 27 bases between. The CDR3 consists of 19 residues. Per the germline V gene, CDR1 is SEHNR and CDR2 is FQNEAQ (reference sequence).

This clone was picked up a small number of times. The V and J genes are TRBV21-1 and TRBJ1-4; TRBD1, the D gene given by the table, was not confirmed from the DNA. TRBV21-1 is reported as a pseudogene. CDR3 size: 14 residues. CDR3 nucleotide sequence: TGTGCCAGCAGCGCCCCCGACAGGGATGAAAAACTGTTTTTT. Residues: CASSAPDRDEKLFF.

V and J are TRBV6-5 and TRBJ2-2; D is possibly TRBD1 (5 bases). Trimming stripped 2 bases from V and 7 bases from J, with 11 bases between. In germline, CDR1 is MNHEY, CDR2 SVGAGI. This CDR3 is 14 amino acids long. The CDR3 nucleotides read TGTGCCAGCAGTTACCGCAGGGTTAGCGGGGAGCTGTTTTTT. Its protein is CASSYRRVSGELFF.

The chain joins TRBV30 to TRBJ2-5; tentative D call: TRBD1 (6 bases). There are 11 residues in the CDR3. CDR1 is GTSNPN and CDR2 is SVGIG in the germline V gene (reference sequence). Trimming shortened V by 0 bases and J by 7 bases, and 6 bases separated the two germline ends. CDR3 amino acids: CAWSVQGTQYF. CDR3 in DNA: TGTGCCTGGAGTGTACAGGGGACCCAGTACTTC.

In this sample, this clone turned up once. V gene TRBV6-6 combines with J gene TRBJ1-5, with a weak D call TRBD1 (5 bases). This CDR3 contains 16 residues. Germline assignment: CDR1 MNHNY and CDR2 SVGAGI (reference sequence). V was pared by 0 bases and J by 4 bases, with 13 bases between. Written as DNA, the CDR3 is TGTGCCAGCAGTTACTCGATAGGGGCGGATAATCAGCCCCAGCATTTT. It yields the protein CASSYSIGADNQPQHF.

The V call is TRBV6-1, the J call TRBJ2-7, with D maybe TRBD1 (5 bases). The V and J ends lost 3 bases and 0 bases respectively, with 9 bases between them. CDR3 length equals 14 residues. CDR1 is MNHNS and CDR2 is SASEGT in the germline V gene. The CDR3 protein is CASSEGRGSYEQYF. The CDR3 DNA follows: TGTGCCAGCAGTGAGGGTAGGGGCTCCTACGAGCAGTACTTC.

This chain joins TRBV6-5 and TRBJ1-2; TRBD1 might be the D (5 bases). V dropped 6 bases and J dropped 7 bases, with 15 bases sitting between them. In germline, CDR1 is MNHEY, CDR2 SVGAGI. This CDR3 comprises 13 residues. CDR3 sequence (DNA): TGTGCCAGCAGCCCACCGGGGGTGGGTGGCTACACCTTC. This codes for CASSPPGVGGYTF.

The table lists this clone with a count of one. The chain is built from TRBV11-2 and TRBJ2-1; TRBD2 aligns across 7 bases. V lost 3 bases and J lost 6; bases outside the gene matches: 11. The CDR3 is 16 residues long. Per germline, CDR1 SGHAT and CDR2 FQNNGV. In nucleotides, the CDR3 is TGTGCCAGCAGCTTGGGTGCGGGCGGGAGATCCAATGAGCAGTTCTTC. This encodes CASSLGAGGRSNEQFF.

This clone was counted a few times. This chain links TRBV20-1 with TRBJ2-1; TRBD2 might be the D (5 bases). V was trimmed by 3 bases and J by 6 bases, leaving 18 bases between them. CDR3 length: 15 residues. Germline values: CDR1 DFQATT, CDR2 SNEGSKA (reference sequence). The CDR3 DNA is TGCAGTGCTAGTGATGAGAGGGCCATTTTCAATGAGCAGTTCTTC. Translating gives CSASDERAIFNEQFF.

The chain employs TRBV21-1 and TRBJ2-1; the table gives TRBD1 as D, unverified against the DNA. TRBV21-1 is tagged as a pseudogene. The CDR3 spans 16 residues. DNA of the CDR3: TGTGCCAGCAGCAAAGGAGGGGACATAGCTTACAATGAGCAGTTCTTC. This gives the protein CASSKGGDIAYNEQFF.

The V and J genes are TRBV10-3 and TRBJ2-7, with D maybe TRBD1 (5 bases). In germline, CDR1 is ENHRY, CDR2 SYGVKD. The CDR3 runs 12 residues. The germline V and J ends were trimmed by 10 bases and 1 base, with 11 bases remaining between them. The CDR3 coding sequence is TGTGCCACGAGGACACAATCCTACGAGCAGTACTTC. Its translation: CATRTQSYEQYF.

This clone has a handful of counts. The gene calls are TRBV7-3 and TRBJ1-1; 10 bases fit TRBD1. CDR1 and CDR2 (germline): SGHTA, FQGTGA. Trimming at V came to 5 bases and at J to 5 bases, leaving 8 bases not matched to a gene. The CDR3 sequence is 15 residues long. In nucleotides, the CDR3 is TGTGCCAGCAGCCCGACAGGGGGCGCGGGGACTGAAGCTTTCTTT. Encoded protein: CASSPTGGAGTEAFF.

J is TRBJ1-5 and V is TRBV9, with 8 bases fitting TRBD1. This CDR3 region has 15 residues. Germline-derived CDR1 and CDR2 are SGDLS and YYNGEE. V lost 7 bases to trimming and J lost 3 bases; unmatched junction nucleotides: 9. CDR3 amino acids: CASSQTGVDNQPQHF. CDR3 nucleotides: TGTGCCAGCTCCCAGACAGGGGTGGACAATCAGCCCCAGCATTTT.

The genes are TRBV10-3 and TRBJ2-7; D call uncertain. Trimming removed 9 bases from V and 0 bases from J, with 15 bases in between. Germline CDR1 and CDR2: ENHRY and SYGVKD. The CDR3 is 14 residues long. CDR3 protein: CAMSSLQVSYEQYF. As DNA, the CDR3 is TGTGCCATGTCTTCCCTCCAGGTCTCCTACGAGCAGTACTTC.

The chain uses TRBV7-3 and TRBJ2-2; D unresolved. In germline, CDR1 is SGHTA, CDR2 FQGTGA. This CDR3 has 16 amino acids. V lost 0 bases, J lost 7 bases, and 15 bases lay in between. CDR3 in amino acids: CASSLTSSPSRGELFF. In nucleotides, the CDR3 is TGTGCCAGCAGCTTAACGTCCAGTCCCTCACGCGGGGAGCTGTTTTTT.

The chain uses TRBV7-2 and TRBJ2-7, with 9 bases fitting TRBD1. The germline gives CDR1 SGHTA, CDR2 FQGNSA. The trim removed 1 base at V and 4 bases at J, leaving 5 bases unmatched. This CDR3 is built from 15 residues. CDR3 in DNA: TGTGCCAGCAGCTTAGGGGGACAGGGTCAATACGAGCAGTACTTC. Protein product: CASSLGGQGQYEQYF.

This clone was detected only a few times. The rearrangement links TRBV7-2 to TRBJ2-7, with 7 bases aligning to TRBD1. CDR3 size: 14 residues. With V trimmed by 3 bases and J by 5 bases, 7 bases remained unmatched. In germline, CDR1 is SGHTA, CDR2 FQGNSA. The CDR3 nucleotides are TGTGCCAGCAGCTTCACCGGGACAGCGCACGAGCAGTACTTC. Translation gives CASSFTGTAHEQYF.

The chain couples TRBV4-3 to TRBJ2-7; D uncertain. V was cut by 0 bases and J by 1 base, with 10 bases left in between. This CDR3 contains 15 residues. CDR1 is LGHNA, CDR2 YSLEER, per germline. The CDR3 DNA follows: TGCGCCAGCAGCCAAGAATTGCGGCTATCCTACGAGCAGTACTTC. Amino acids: CASSQELRLSYEQYF.

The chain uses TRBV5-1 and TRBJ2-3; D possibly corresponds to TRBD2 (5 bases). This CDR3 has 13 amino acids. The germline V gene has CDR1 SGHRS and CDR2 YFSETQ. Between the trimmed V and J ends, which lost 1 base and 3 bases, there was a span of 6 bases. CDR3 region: CASSLRETDTQYF. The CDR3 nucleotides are TGCGCCAGCAGCTTGCGGGAAACAGATACGCAGTATTTT.

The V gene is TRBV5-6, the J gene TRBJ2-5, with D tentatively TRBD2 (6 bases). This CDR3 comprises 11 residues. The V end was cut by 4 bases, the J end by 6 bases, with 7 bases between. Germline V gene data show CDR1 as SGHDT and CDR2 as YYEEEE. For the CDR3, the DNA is TGTGCCAGCAGCCGGGAGAAGACCCAGTACTTC. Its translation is CASSREKTQYF.

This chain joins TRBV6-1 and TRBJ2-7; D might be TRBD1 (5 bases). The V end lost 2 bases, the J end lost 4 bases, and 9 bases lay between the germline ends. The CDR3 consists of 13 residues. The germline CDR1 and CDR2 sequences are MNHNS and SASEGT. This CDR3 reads CASSELGRYEQYF. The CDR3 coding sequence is TGTGCCAGCAGTGAACTGGGGCGATACGAGCAGTACTTC.

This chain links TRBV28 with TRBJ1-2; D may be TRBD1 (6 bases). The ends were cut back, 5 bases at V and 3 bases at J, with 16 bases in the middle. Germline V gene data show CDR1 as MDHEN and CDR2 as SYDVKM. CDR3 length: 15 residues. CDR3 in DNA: TGTGCCAGCAGTCCTGGCGGGGGGGCTGACTATGGCTACACCTTC. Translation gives CASSPGGGADYGYTF.

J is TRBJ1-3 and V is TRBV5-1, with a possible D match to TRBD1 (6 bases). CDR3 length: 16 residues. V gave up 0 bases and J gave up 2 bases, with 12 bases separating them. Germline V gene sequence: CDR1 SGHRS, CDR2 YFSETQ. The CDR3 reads CASSLERGRAGNTIYF. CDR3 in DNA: TGCGCCAGCAGCTTGGAGCGGGGGCGGGCTGGAAACACCATATATTTT.

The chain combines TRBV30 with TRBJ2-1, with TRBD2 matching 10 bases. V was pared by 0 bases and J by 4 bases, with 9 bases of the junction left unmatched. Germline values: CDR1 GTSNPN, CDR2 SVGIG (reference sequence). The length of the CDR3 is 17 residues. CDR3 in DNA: TGTGCCTGGAGTGTAATATGGACTAGCGGTTCATACAATGAGCAGTTCTTC. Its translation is CAWSVIWTSGSYNEQFF.

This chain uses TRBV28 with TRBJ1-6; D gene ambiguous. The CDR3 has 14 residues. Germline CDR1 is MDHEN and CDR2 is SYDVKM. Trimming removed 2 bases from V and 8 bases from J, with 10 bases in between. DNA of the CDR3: TGTGCCAGCAGTTTAGAGGCCAGTTATTCACCCCTCCACTTT. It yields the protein CASSLEASYSPLHF. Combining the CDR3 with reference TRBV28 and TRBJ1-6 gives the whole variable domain DVKVTQSSRYLVKRTGEKVFLECVQDMDHENMFWYRQDPGLGLRLIYFSYDVKMKEKGDIPEGYSVSREKKERFSLILESASTNQTSMYLCASSLEASYSPLHFGNGTRLTVT.

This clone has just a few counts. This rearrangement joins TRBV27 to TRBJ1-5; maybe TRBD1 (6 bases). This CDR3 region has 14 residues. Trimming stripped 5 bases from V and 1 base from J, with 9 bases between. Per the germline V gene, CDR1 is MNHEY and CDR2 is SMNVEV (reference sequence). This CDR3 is CASSIDRSNQPQHF. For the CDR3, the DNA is TGTGCCAGCAGTATAGACAGGAGCAATCAGCCCCAGCATTTT.

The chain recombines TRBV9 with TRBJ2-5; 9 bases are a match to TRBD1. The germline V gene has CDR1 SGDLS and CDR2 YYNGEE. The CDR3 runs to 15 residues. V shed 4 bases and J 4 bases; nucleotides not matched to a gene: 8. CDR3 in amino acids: CASSRPTGGRETQYF. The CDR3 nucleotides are TGTGCCAGCAGCCGGCCCACAGGGGGCAGAGAGACCCAGTACTTC.

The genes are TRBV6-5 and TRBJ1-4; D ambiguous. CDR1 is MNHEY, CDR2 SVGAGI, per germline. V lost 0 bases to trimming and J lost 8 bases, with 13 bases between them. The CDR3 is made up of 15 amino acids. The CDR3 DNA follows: TGTGCCAGCAGTTACTCCGGCCGGCCTAGCGAAAAACTGTTTTTT. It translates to CASSYSGRPSEKLFF.

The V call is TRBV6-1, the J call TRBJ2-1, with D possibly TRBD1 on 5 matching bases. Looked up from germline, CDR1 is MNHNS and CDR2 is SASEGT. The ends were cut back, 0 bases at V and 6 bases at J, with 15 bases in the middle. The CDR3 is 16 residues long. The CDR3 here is CASSEAVVLGVNEQFF. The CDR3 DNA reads TGTGCCAGCAGTGAAGCGGTAGTCCTAGGGGTCAATGAGCAGTTCTTC.

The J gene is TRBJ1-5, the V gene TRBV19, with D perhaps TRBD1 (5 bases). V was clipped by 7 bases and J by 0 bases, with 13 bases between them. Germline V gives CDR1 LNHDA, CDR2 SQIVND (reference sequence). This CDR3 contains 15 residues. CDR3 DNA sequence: TGTGCCAGTACCCCAGGGATCTATAGCAATCAGCCCCAGCATTTT. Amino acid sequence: CASTPGIYSNQPQHF.